The rows below give T cell receptor beta chains drawn from one sample of a study of T-cell reconstitution after alpha-beta-depleted transplantation in children. MiXCR was run by TCRdb on the PCR reads, yielding one entry per CDR3 protein. The table records tens of thousands of distinct CDR3 sequences, over 4.5% of them present only once. This sample comprised PBMCs, mostly from graft donor cells, obtained 180 days after TCRalphabeta/CD19-depleted stem cell transplant. All receptors derive from a boy in the first two years of life who had a stem cell transplant for acute myeloid leukemia, so the T cells may come from the graft donor. CDR3s include the opening cysteine and the closing phenylalanine or tryptophan. Each record gives: D gene, J gene, V gene, clone size, CDR3 DNA, CDR3 protein. The D gene is left open where the match is weak. A row's size may be missing; if present it is once, few, many or a size class.

>.|TRBJ2-3|TRBV7-6|many
TGTGCCAGCAGCCCGAATCTGGGGGATACGCAGTATTTT
CASSPNLGDTQYF
>.|TRBJ2-7|TRBV19|many
TGTGCCAGTAGTATTGAAAGTCTCTCCTACGAGCAGTACTTC
CASSIESLSYEQYF
>.|TRBJ2-6|TRBV9|many
TGTGCCAGCAGCGTAGCACGGGACTCTGGGGCCAACGTCCTGACTTTC
CASSVARDSGANVLTF
>TRBD2|TRBJ2-5|TRBV2|many
TGTGCCAGCAGTGCCCTTCATAGCGGGGGTGGAGAGACCCAGTACTTC
CASSALHSGGGETQYF
>.|TRBJ2-3|TRBV10-3|many
TGTGCCATCACCCCCTCAGGGGCGTCAGATACGCAGTATTTT
CAITPSGASDTQYF
>.|TRBJ2-7|TRBV7-9|few
TGTGCCAGCAGCTTAGTAGTGGGCATCGAGCAGTACTTC
CASSLVVGIEQYF
>TRBD1|TRBJ2-5|TRBV10-3|many
TGTGCCACCGCCCCCGTGGTCGACAGGGGGGAGACCCAGTACTTC
CATAPVVDRGETQYF
>.|TRBJ1-2|TRBV6-6|.
TGTGCCAGCAGTTACGACAACTTCTATGGCTACACCTTC
CASSYDNFYGYTF
>TRBD2|TRBJ2-3|TRBV12-3/TRBV12-4|.
TGTACCAGCCTATCACCCTCGGGGGGTCAAGGGGGCACAGATACGCAGTATTTT
CTSLSPSGGQGGTDTQYF
>.|TRBJ2-2|TRBV5-1|many
TGCGCCAGCAGCCGGCGCACCGGGGAGCTGTTTTTT
CASSRRTGELFF
>TRBD2|TRBJ2-1|TRBV5-1|.
TGCGCCAGCAGCTTGGCTAGCGGGGGCTACAATGAGCAGTTCTTC
CASSLASGGYNEQFF
>TRBD2|TRBJ2-3|TRBV6-2/TRBV6-3|many
TGTGCCAGCAGGAGGGGAGGCGGGACTAGCGGGGTGAGCGGGCAGTATTTT
CASRRGGGTSGVSGQYF
>.|TRBJ1-2|TRBV20-1|.
TGCTGTGCTAGAGATATCTCGGCAGGGCCAGTCTATGGCTACACCTTC
CCARDISAGPVYGYTF
>.|TRBJ1-5|TRBV9|many
TGTGCCAGCAGCGTATCGGCAGACAATCAGCCCCAGCATTTT
CASSVSADNQPQHF
>TRBD1|TRBJ2-3|TRBV5-1|many
TGCGCCAGCAGCCCGGGACAGGGAACTAGCACAGATACGCAGTATTTT
CASSPGQGTSTDTQYF
>TRBD1|TRBJ2-3|TRBV4-1|many
TGCGCCAGCAGCCGAAGACAGGGAAGTACAGATACGCAGTATTTT
CASSRRQGSTDTQYF
>.|TRBJ2-2|TRBV12-3/TRBV12-4|many
TGTGCCAGCAGTTTAGGGACGGAGGAGCTGTTTTTT
CASSLGTEELFF
>.|TRBJ1-2|TRBV5-1|many
TGCGCCAGCAGCTCGACCCTTAACTATGGCTACACCTTC
CASSSTLNYGYTF
>.|TRBJ2-2|TRBV3-1|many
TGTGCCAGCAGCTTTCGACTAAACACCGGGGAGCTGTTTTTT
CASSFRLNTGELFF
>.|TRBJ2-5|TRBV5-4|.
TGTGCCAGCAGCTTGGCTGGGACTTCTCAAGAGACCCAGTACTTC
CASSLAGTSQETQYF
>.|TRBJ1-5|TRBV24-1|many
TGTGCCACCAGCGTAGGGTACAATCAGCCCCAGCATTTT
CATSVGYNQPQHF
>.|TRBJ1-1|TRBV12-3/TRBV12-4|many
TGTGCCAGCACCGCCGGGCCGACGAACACTGAAGCTTTCTTT
CASTAGPTNTEAFF
>.|TRBJ1-4|TRBV7-2|many
TGTGCCAGCAGCACTACCGGGACCCGGACTAATGAAAAACTGTTTTTT
CASSTTGTRTNEKLFF
>TRBD2|TRBJ2-2|TRBV11-2|many
TGTGCCAGCAGCTTCGGACGGGGGGCGAACACCGGGGAGCTGTTTTTT
CASSFGRGANTGELFF
>TRBD1|TRBJ2-7|TRBV29-1|many
TGCAGCGTTGAAAGGGTGAGGGACAGGAGATCCTACGAGCAGTACTTC
CSVERVRDRRSYEQYF
>.|TRBJ2-7|TRBV6-5|many
TGTGCCAGCAGTTACCTTGGCTTAAGTGGGCTCCACGAGCAGTACTTC
CASSYLGLSGLHEQYF
>.|TRBJ1-3|TRBV29-1|many
TGCAGCGTTGTGGGACACCTCTCTGGAAACACCATATATTTT
CSVVGHLSGNTIYF
>.|TRBJ2-5|TRBV12-3/TRBV12-4|many
TGTGCCAGCAGTTTAGCTGGTTCTGGGACCCAGTACTTC
CASSLAGSGTQYF
>.|TRBJ2-2|TRBV30|many
TGTGCCTGGAAATACCACGGGGAGCTGTTTTTT
CAWKYHGELFF
>TRBD1|TRBJ1-5|TRBV6-2/TRBV6-3|.
TGTGCCAGCAGTTACGCCACCGGGACAGGGAATCAGCCCCAGCATTTT
CASSYATGTGNQPQHF
>.|TRBJ1-1|TRBV4-3|many
TGCGCCAGCAGCCAAGGGGTAGACAGGAACACTGAAGCTTTCTTT
CASSQGVDRNTEAFF
>.|TRBJ2-3|TRBV18|many
TGTGCCAGCTCACCATGGTCAGATACGCAGTATTTT
CASSPWSDTQYF
>.|TRBJ2-1|TRBV6-2/TRBV6-3|many
TGTGCCAGCAGCCGCTCAACGGGGAACTCCTACAATGAGCAGTTCTTC
CASSRSTGNSYNEQFF
>.|TRBJ2-2|TRBV5-1|many
TGCGCCAGCAGCCCCCCTACTACGGACCGCACCGGGGAGCTGTTTTTT
CASSPPTTDRTGELFF
>.|TRBJ2-7|TRBV5-1|many
TGCGCCAGCAGCGCGCCGGTGATGTCCCGAGAGACCTACGAGCAGTACTTC
CASSAPVMSRETYEQYF
>.|TRBJ2-1|TRBV4-1|many
TGCGCCAGCAGCCAAGGTACCGCTCCCTCGGATGAGCAGTTCTTC
CASSQGTAPSDEQFF
>.|TRBJ2-5|TRBV30|once
TGTGCCTGGACAAGGGACCGGGGAGGAGAGACCCAGTACTTC
CAWTRDRGGETQYF
>TRBD1|TRBJ1-1|TRBV5-1|many
TGCGCCAGCAGCTTTGGGGACAGGGACCCGGAGAACACTGAAGCTTTCTTT
CASSFGDRDPENTEAFF
>TRBD1|TRBJ1-5|TRBV11-1|many
TGTGCCAGCAGCTTGGCTACCGGGACAGGGAGGAATAGCAATCAGCCCCAGCATTTT
CASSLATGTGRNSNQPQHF
>.|TRBJ2-3|TRBV6-1|many
TGTGCCAGCAGAGACGTAGCGCCAGATACGCAGTATTTT
CASRDVAPDTQYF
>.|TRBJ2-3|TRBV29-1|.
TGCAGCGTTGAAGATGCGCACCCCGGAGGCACAGATACGCAGTATTTT
CSVEDAHPGGTDTQYF
>TRBD1|TRBJ1-1|TRBV12-3/TRBV12-4|many
TGTGCCAGCAGTTTAGGGCCCAGGGGGAGCGACACTGAAGCTTTCTTT
CASSLGPRGSDTEAFF
>.|TRBJ2-2|TRBV5-1|many
TGCGCCAGCAGCAACACGGGACATAACACCGGGGAGCTGTTTTTT
CASSNTGHNTGELFF
>TRBD1|TRBJ2-5|TRBV29-1|many
TGCAGCGTTTGGGACAGGGGCCAAGAGACCCAGTACTTC
CSVWDRGQETQYF
>.|TRBJ2-2|TRBV2|many
TGTGCCAGCAGGACCTCAACAAACACCGGGGAGCTGTTTTTT
CASRTSTNTGELFF
>.|TRBJ2-5|TRBV29-1|many
TGCAGCGTTGAAAAGGTCCAAGAGACCCAGTACTTC
CSVEKVQETQYF
>.|TRBJ1-1|TRBV5-1|many
TGCGCCAGCAGCCCACCAGTAGCACAGGGAACGGCTTTCTTT
CASSPPVAQGTAFF